These 26 T cell receptor beta chains share one sample of origin, sequenced in a study of sequential checkpoint blockade in melanoma. Treatment specified: randomized to nivolumab then ipilimumab (arm A) or the reverse (arm B). The assay was immunoSEQ multiplex PCR, and TCRdb's table has in-frame clones only and misses some. The sample lists 4,000 to 6,500 clones, 70% to 80% seen once, with approximately 30% in the top ten. This sample comprised CD8+ T cells sorted from blood (inferred from file names), obtained from a patient given nivolumab and ipilimumab in sequence. The receptor source for this set is a human donor with melanoma.

The rearrangement links TRBV6-6 to TRBJ1-1, with TRBD1 as a possible D gene (6 bases). The germline gives CDR1 MNHNY, CDR2 SVGAGI (reference sequence). This CDR3 is 14 amino acids long. V was trimmed by 5 bases and J by 5 bases, leaving 15 bases between them. The CDR3: CASSPQGMSTEAFF. Here the CDR3 DNA reads TGTGCCAGCAGTCCTCAGGGGATGAGTACTGAAGCTTTCTTT.

The chain joins TRBV19 to TRBJ1-4; D is unresolved. Germline V gene sequence: CDR1 LNHDA, CDR2 SQIVND (reference sequence). The CDR3 spans 11 residues. With 7 bases removed from V and 5 bases from J, the gap between germline ends came to 5 bases. This CDR3 reads CASTLNEKLFF. In nucleotides, the CDR3 is TGTGCCAGTACCCTCAATGAAAAACTGTTTTTT.

This clone was recorded a few times. The chain couples TRBV19 to TRBJ1-1; D perhaps matches TRBD1 (6 bases). V lost 7 bases to trimming and J lost 6 bases, with 24 bases between them. Germline V gene data show CDR1 as LNHDA and CDR2 as SQIVND (reference sequence). This CDR3 has 16 residues. DNA of the CDR3: TGTGCCAGTACCCAAACCGGGGGGGGGCTGGAGCCTGAAGCTTTCTTT. Translated: CASTQTGGGLEPEAFF.

The J gene is TRBJ2-7, the V gene TRBV28; no definite D call. CDR3 length: 12 residues. Germline V gene lookup returns CDR1 MDHEN and CDR2 SYDVKM. The ends were cut back, 4 bases at V and 3 bases at J, with 7 bases in the middle. The CDR3 reads CASSSVVYEQYF. Written as DNA, the CDR3 is TGTGCCAGCAGTTCCGTTGTCTACGAGCAGTACTTC.

The chain carries TRBV6-1 and TRBJ1-2; TRBD1 agrees at 8 bases. The CDR3 length is 14 residues. Germline V CDR1 and CDR2: MNHNS, SASEGT. The junction had 3 bases not matched to a gene; V was cut back by 3 bases and J by 3 bases. In DNA, the CDR3 is TGTGCCAGCAGTGAGGTACAGGGGGACTATGGCTACACCTTC. The encoded protein is CASSEVQGDYGYTF.

This chain uses TRBV11-2 with TRBJ2-7; possible D gene TRBD2, 6 bases. Per the germline V gene, CDR1 is SGHAT and CDR2 is FQNNGV. Trimming left V 1 base short and J 4 bases short, with 8 bases between. This CDR3 contains 13 residues. The CDR3 region has the DNA TGTGCCAGCAGCTTAGGGGGAGGATACGAGCAGTACTTC. Translation gives CASSLGGGYEQYF.

Note on this clone: A much larger clone differs from this one at a single base, so this may be a read error. This chain connects TRBV5-2 to TRBJ1-6; TRBD1, the D gene given by the table, was not confirmed from the DNA. TRBV5-2 is described as a pseudogene. CDR3 length: 18 residues. The CDR3: CASSQQLNLRDRTSPLHF. The CDR3 DNA reads as TGTGCCAGCAGCCAACAACTAAACCTCCGGGACAGAACATCACCCCTCCACTTT.

This sequence joins TRBV6-6 and TRBJ2-2, with 7 bases lining up with TRBD1. Germline lookup yields CDR1 MNHNY and CDR2 SVGAGI (reference sequence). The CDR3 runs to 14 residues. Trimming took 10 bases from V and 4 from J; bases not matched to a gene: 9. CDR3 sequence: CATNLRGSTGELFF. CDR3 DNA: TGTGCCACCAACCTCAGGGGGTCCACCGGGGAGCTGTTTTTT.

The V gene is TRBV2, the J gene TRBJ2-7; 9 bases map to TRBD1. There are 16 residues in the CDR3. Unmatched junction bases numbered 14, after V lost 8 bases and J lost 3 bases. Germline assignment: CDR1 SNHLY and CDR2 FYNNEI. CDR3 loop: CASVSGTGSLGYEQYF. The CDR3 region has the DNA TGTGCCAGCGTGTCCGGGACAGGGAGTTTGGGCTACGAGCAGTACTTC.

This chain links TRBV6-5 with TRBJ1-2; no clear D. This CDR3 spans 15 amino acids. The ends were cut back, 6 bases at V and 3 bases at J, with 17 bases in the middle. Germline V lookup: CDR1 MNHEY, CDR2 SVGAGI. CDR3 sequence: CASSPWTRTHYGYTF. The CDR3 coding sequence is TGTGCCAGCAGCCCTTGGACTAGGACTCACTATGGCTACACCTTC.

The rearrangement uses TRBV28 and TRBJ1-3; unclear D gene. This CDR3 contains 17 residues. Germline V gene lookup returns CDR1 MDHEN and CDR2 SYDVKM. The V end was cut by 3 bases, the J end by 0 bases, with 15 bases between. In DNA, the CDR3 is TGTGCCAGCAGTTTTCAGGAACAAACTTACTCTGGAAACACCATATATTTT. This codes for CASSFQEQTYSGNTIYF.

This clone was seen just once. The V call is TRBV2, the J call TRBJ1-1; no clear D. Germline-derived CDR1 and CDR2 are SNHLY and FYNNEI. Deletions cut 1 base from V and 2 bases from J, with 11 bases between. The CDR3 runs 15 residues. The CDR3 loop reads CASSEGYSSNTEAFF. The DNA of the CDR3 is TGTGCCAGCAGTGAAGGGTACAGCTCAAACACTGAAGCTTTCTTT.

This clone showed up just once. This chain connects TRBV7-9 to TRBJ2-1; the match to TRBD2 covers 10 bases. This CDR3 is built from 16 residues. J was trimmed by 3 bases and V by 2 bases; bases with no gene match: 4. Per germline, CDR1 SEHNR and CDR2 FQNEAQ (reference sequence). The DNA of the CDR3 is TGTGCCAGCAGCTTAAGCGGGAGGGCCTTCTACAATGAGCAGTTCTTC. It specifies CASSLSGRAFYNEQFF.

This chain uses TRBV29-1 with TRBJ2-3; 7 bases align to TRBD2. Germline V CDR1 and CDR2: SQVTM, ANQGSEA. CDR3 length: 14 amino acids. The junction had 2 bases not matched to a gene; V was cut back by 2 bases and J by 0 bases. CDR3 coding DNA: TGCAGCGTTGAAACTAGCGAAAGCACAGATACGCAGTATTTT. It translates to CSVETSESTDTQYF.

The chain uses TRBV9 and TRBJ1-2; TRBD1 matches 7 bases. V lost 4 bases, J lost 5 bases, and 11 bases stayed unmatched. The CDR3 has 15 residues. Germline-derived CDR1 and CDR2 are SGDLS and YYNGEE. CDR3 residues: CASSQLAGTVYGYTF. The CDR3 DNA is TGTGCCAGCAGCCAGCTAGCCGGGACAGTGTATGGCTACACCTTC.

The genes are TRBV27 and TRBJ2-3; 9 bases line up with TRBD1. Germline V gives CDR1 MNHEY, CDR2 SMNVEV (reference sequence). The CDR3 has 15 residues. Trimming at V came to 4 bases and at J to 4 bases, leaving 6 bases not matched to a gene. The CDR3 coding sequence is TGTGCCAGCAGTTCCCGACAGGGGGGAGCAGATACGCAGTATTTT. Residues: CASSSRQGGADTQYF.

This clone was seen only a few times. The genes are TRBV27 and TRBJ2-7; no definite D call. Germline assignment: CDR1 MNHEY and CDR2 SMNVEV (reference sequence). The CDR3 length is 13 residues. Between the trimmed V and J ends, which lost 6 bases and 5 bases, there was a span of 14 bases. As DNA, the CDR3 is TGTGCCAGCAGCCCCCTCGGTGTCGACGAGCAGTACTTC. Protein: CASSPLGVDEQYF.

This chain connects TRBV9 to TRBJ2-3, with TRBD2 matching 8 bases. Germline lookup yields CDR1 SGDLS and CDR2 YYNGEE. The V gene end was trimmed by 5 bases and the J gene end by 2 bases; junction bases not matched to a gene: 10. This CDR3 region has 16 residues. This chain's CDR3 is CASSTMAGGPTDTQYF. Here the CDR3 DNA reads TGTGCCAGCAGTACCATGGCGGGGGGTCCCACAGATACGCAGTATTTT.

The V gene is TRBV11-1, the J gene TRBJ2-2; D is uncertain. Germline values: CDR1 SGHAT, CDR2 FQDESV (reference sequence). Trimming removed 5 bases at V and 1 base at J, with 5 bases between. The CDR3 extends over 13 amino acids. CDR3 sequence (DNA): TGTGCCAGCAGCCGTCGGAACACCGGGGAGCTGTTTTTT. Encoded protein: CASSRRNTGELFF.

This rearrangement joins TRBV4-2 to TRBJ1-4, with D perhaps TRBD1 (6 bases). V lost 0 bases, J lost 0 bases, and 14 bases lay in between. The germline V gene has CDR1 LGHNA and CDR2 YNFKEQ. This CDR3 comprises 18 residues. DNA of the CDR3: TGTGCCAGCAGCCAAGAACTGGGGGCGGCTGCAACTAATGAAAAACTGTTTTTT. Protein: CASSQELGAAATNEKLFF.

The chain links TRBV7-3 to TRBJ1-1, with D possibly being TRBD1 (5 bases). The CDR3 has 13 amino acids. Per germline, CDR1 SGHTA and CDR2 FQGTGA. The germline V and J ends were trimmed by 0 bases and 6 bases, with 8 bases remaining between them. The CDR3 region is CASSLTGVAEAFF. The CDR3 DNA reads TGTGCCAGCAGCTTAACAGGGGTAGCTGAAGCTTTCTTT.

This chain joins TRBV5-5 and TRBJ2-3, with 8 bases that match TRBD1. Germline V gene data show CDR1 as SGHKS and CDR2 as YYEKEE (reference sequence). CDR3 length: 14 residues. Losses at the gene ends were 4 bases for V and 6 bases for J; bases not matched to a gene: 7. Here the CDR3 DNA reads TGTGCCAGCAGCATATGGACAGGGAGGGATACGCAGTATTTT. It translates to CASSIWTGRDTQYF.

Judged by abundance, this clone is large. The chain recombines TRBV28 with TRBJ1-3; 9 bases align to TRBD1. Germline V lookup: CDR1 MDHEN, CDR2 SYDVKM. The CDR3 consists of 15 residues. Trimming removed 5 bases from V and 3 bases from J; junction bases left unmatched: 5. CDR3 DNA: TGTGCCAGCAGTCCCACAGGGGGCCTTGGAAACACCATATATTTT. This sequence encodes CASSPTGGLGNTIYF.

This chain joins TRBV2 and TRBJ2-1, with TRBD2 identical over 10 bases. The CDR3 spans 15 residues. Germline V gene data show CDR1 as SNHLY and CDR2 as FYNNEI. After removal of 2 bases from V and 4 bases from J, the junction contained 2 bases not matched to a gene. The CDR3 region is CASSETSGEYNEQFF. CDR3 in DNA: TGTGCCAGCAGTGAAACTAGCGGGGAATACAATGAGCAGTTCTTC.

V and J are TRBV29-1 and TRBJ1-4; TRBD1 aligns across 8 bases. V dropped 6 bases and J dropped 7; count of bases not matched to a gene: 13. Germline lookup yields CDR1 SQVTM and CDR2 ANQGSEA. CDR3 length: 15 residues. DNA of the CDR3: TGCAGCGTCGGGGGTGTCGACAGGGGAGGTGAAAAACTGTTTTTT. It yields the protein CSVGGVDRGGEKLFF.

This chain joins TRBV6-5 and TRBJ2-7; 12 positions match TRBD1. V dropped 5 bases and J dropped 3; count of bases not matched to a gene: 5. Germline V lookup: CDR1 MNHEY, CDR2 SVGAGI. The CDR3 is 15 amino acids. As DNA, the CDR3 is TGTGCCAGCAGTACGAGGGACAGGGGGCTCTACGAGCAGTACTTC. It is translated as CASSTRDRGLYEQYF.